The 19 T cell receptor beta chains below all came from one sample that was sequenced in a study of cytomegalovirus exposure and HLA in healthy donors. Repertoires were generated with immunoSEQ multiplex PCR, while TCRdb's copy carries only in-frame clones and drops some. The sample gives 190,000 or so clones, around 84% of which show up once; around an eighth is in the top ten. The sequencing sample was made of PBMCs. The receptor source for this set is a woman younger than 45 in good health and CMV-seropositive.

The rearrangement uses TRBV15 and TRBJ1-5; no clear D gene. Germline assignment: CDR1 LNHNV and CDR2 YYDKDF (reference sequence). V was shortened by 0 bases and J by 4 bases, with 10 bases between the two germline ends. CDR3 size: 15 residues. CDR3 sequence: CATSRDVGGNQPQHF. CDR3 bases: TGTGCCACCAGCAGAGATGTGGGAGGAAATCAGCCCCAGCATTTT.

This rearrangement joins TRBV2 to TRBJ1-2; 10 nucleotides agree with TRBD1. V lost 7 bases, J lost 4 bases, and 9 bases stayed unmatched. The CDR3 runs to 15 residues. Per germline, CDR1 SNHLY and CDR2 FYNNEI. The CDR3 here is CASNLGTGEGYGYTF. The DNA of the CDR3 is TGTGCCAGCAACTTAGGGACAGGGGAAGGCTATGGCTACACCTTC. Full variable domain (remainder filled in from reference TRBV2 and TRBJ1-2): EPEVTQTPSHQVTQMGQEVILRCVPISNHLYFYWYRQILGQKVEFLVSFYNNEISEKSEIFDDQFSVERPDGSNFTLKIRSTKLEDSAMYFCASNLGTGEGYGYTFGSGTRLTVV.

V usage is TRBV27 and J usage is TRBJ1-4; the match to TRBD1 covers 7 bases. The CDR3 runs 14 residues. Germline values: CDR1 MNHEY, CDR2 SMNVEV (reference sequence). V gave up 5 bases and J gave up 5 bases; unmatched junction bases: 5. CDR3 protein: CASSTGTENEKLFF. The DNA of the CDR3 is TGTGCCAGCAGTACCGGGACAGAAAATGAAAAACTGTTTTTT.

The CDR3 nucleotides are TGTGCCAGCGACGACAGAAACAATCAGCCCCAGCATTTT. It yields the protein CASDDRNNQPQHF. The rearrangement links TRBV6-1 to TRBJ1-5; a weak D match, TRBD1 (5 bases). This CDR3 has 13 residues. V lost 8 bases and J 3 bases, leaving 11 bases between the germline ends. Germline V gene data show CDR1 as MNHNS and CDR2 as SASEGT.

This rearrangement joins TRBV19 to TRBJ2-5; TRBD2 matches at 7 bases. CDR1 LNHDA and CDR2 SQIVND come from the germline V gene (reference sequence). The CDR3 loop spans 15 amino acids. J lost 3 bases, V lost 7 bases, and 11 bases had no gene match. CDR3 in DNA: TGTGCCAGTATGAGGTTGGCGGGAGTAAAAGAGACCCAGTACTTC. Its translation: CASMRLAGVKETQYF. The variable domain in full, with the rest retrieved from reference TRBV19 and TRBJ2-5, is DGGITQSPKYLFRKEGQNVTLSCEQNLNHDAMYWYRQDPGQGLRLIYYSQIVNDFQKGDIAEGYSVSREKKESFPLTVTSAQKNPTAFYLCASMRLAGVKETQYFGPGTRLLVL.

The chain combines TRBV2 with TRBJ2-1, with 9 positions matching TRBD1. The length of the CDR3 is 12 residues. Germline CDR1 SNHLY, CDR2 FYNNEI. The V and J ends lost 8 bases and 9 bases, in that order; junction bases with no gene match: 5. CDR3 region: CASEQGAGEQFF. The CDR3 coding sequence is TGTGCCAGCGAACAGGGGGCCGGTGAGCAGTTCTTC.

The CDR3 DNA sequence: TGCAGCGTTGGTATGGGACAGGGGGCCTACGAGCAGTACTTC. As protein: CSVGMGQGAYEQYF. The chain links TRBV29-1 to TRBJ2-7; 11 bases match TRBD1. J was trimmed by 2 bases and V by 4 bases; bases with no gene match: 4. CDR3 length: 14 amino acids. Germline V lookup: CDR1 SQVTM, CDR2 ANQGSEA.

Note on this clone: One junction end disagrees with the germline gene, perhaps due to a read error. This same CDR3 is encoded by further DNA sequences in the sample. The chain employs TRBV30 and TRBJ1-1, with 10 bases identical to TRBD1. CDR1 and CDR2 from the germline V gene are GTSNPN and SVGIG (reference sequence). There are 14 residues in the CDR3. CDR3 protein: CAWSQTGGLTEAFF. The CDR3 DNA reads TGTGCCTGGAGCCAGACAGGGGGCCTCACTGAAGCCTTCTTT.

The chain joins TRBV27 to TRBJ2-3; 13 bases line up with TRBD2. The CDR3 has 20 residues. Germline values: CDR1 MNHEY, CDR2 SMNVEV (reference sequence). V was clipped by 0 bases and J by 0 bases; unmatched bases: 9. For the CDR3, the DNA is TGTGCCAGCAGTTTATCACCGGGACTAGCGGGATCAGCTAGCACAGATACGCAGTATTTT. Residues: CASSLSPGLAGSASTDTQYF.

The chain joins TRBV2 to TRBJ2-7; 9 nucleotides line up with TRBD1. The V and J ends lost 6 bases and 6 bases, in that order; junction bases with no gene match: 12. There are 15 residues in the CDR3. Germline V gene data show CDR1 as SNHLY and CDR2 as FYNNEI. The CDR3 DNA follows: TGTGCCAGCAGCGAAAGCGGGACAGGGTCTTCCGAGCAGTACTTC. Its protein is CASSESGTGSSEQYF.

This clone was detected a few times. The V gene is TRBV4-2, the J gene TRBJ2-4; 10 bases align to TRBD2. V gave up 0 bases and J gave up 7 bases; unmatched junction bases: 6. Germline V gives CDR1 LGHNA, CDR2 YNFKEQ. The CDR3 extends over 16 amino acids. The CDR3 nucleotides read TGTGCCAGCAGCCAAGATCCAGCGGGAGGGCGGAACATTCAGTACTTC. This gives the protein CASSQDPAGGRNIQYF.

J is TRBJ1-1 and V is TRBV6-5; the D is unclear. The CDR3 is 10 amino acids. Germline-derived CDR1 and CDR2 are MNHEY and SVGAGI. V lost 8 bases and J 9 bases, leaving 10 bases between the germline ends. The CDR3: CASGHGKAFF. The CDR3, as DNA: TGTGCCAGCGGCCATGGTAAAGCTTTCTTT.

The chain joins TRBV10-3 to TRBJ2-7; 7 bases align to TRBD1. J gave up 2 bases and V 3 bases, and 4 bases lay outside the gene matches. Germline CDR1 is ENHRY and CDR2 is SYGVKD. The CDR3 totals 14 residues. DNA of the CDR3: TGTGCCATCAGTGAACGGGACAGCACCTACGAGCAGTACTTC. Encoded protein: CAISERDSTYEQYF.

The chain combines TRBV6-5 with TRBJ1-1, with D maybe TRBD1 (6 bases). This CDR3 is 15 amino acids long. V lost 4 bases, J lost 1 base, and 13 bases lay in between. The germline CDR1 and CDR2 sequences are MNHEY and SVGAGI. The CDR3 is CASSLIQGGNTEAFF. Here the CDR3 DNA reads TGTGCCAGCAGTTTGATTCAAGGGGGGAACACTGAAGCTTTCTTT.

As for this clone: The identical CDR3 is also encoded by other nucleotide sequences in the sample. V gene TRBV29-1 combines with J gene TRBJ2-7; weak D call: TRBD2 (5 bases). V shed 7 bases and J shed 1 base, with 11 bases lying between them. The germline CDR1 and CDR2 sequences are SQVTM and ANQGSEA. The CDR3 is 12 residues long. The CDR3 here is CSARTDSYEQYF. For the CDR3, the DNA is TGCAGCGCAAGGACTGATTCCTACGAGCAGTACTTC.

A single count supports this clone. The V call is TRBV29-1, the J call TRBJ2-1, with D perhaps TRBD2 (6 bases). The germline CDR1 and CDR2 sequences are SQVTM and ANQGSEA. The CDR3 covers 12 residues. V was shortened by 4 bases and J by 8 bases, with 12 bases between the two germline ends. CDR3: CSVVASDYEQFF. As DNA, the CDR3 is TGCAGCGTTGTGGCTAGCGACTATGAGCAGTTCTTC.

The V and J genes are TRBV6-5 and TRBJ1-1; maybe TRBD1 (5 bases). Germline loops: CDR1 MNHEY, CDR2 SVGAGI. Trimming pared 8 bases from V and 9 bases from J, leaving 13 bases between. This CDR3 is 11 amino acids long. This CDR3 is CASGRQGQAFF. The CDR3 DNA reads as TGTGCCAGCGGAAGGCAGGGCCAAGCTTTCTTT.

The rearrangement links TRBV4-1 to TRBJ1-4; 8 bases are a match to TRBD1. Germline assignment: CDR1 MGHRA and CDR2 YSYEKL. V gave up 0 bases and J gave up 6 bases; unmatched junction bases: 15. This CDR3 comprises 19 residues. CDR3 DNA sequence: TGCGCCAGCAGCCAAGAAATGGGGACTCCGACAGGGGCTTATGAAAAACTGTTTTTT. It codes for CASSQEMGTPTGAYEKLFF.

CDR3 amino acids: CASSPPRSLAGVNEQFF. The CDR3 DNA reads TGTGCCAGCAGTCCCCCGCGGAGTCTAGCGGGAGTCAATGAGCAGTTCTTC. J is TRBJ2-1 and V is TRBV27; 10 bases are a match to TRBD2. This CDR3 region has 17 residues. The J segment lost 6 bases and the V segment lost 5 bases, leaving 13 bases of the junction unmatched. The germline V gene has CDR1 MNHEY and CDR2 SMNVEV (reference sequence).